Below, one TCR beta chain is given with its context. Assay: immunoSEQ multiplex PCR; the TCRdb copy retains only in-frame clones and omits some. The table lists roughly 76,000 clones, 85% of them singletons. The entry originates in a study of OX40 agonist ivuxolimab in advanced cancers. Study-wide context: Having had anti-PD-1, anti-PD-L1 or anti-CTLA-4 therapy before was allowed, and 40% to 45% had some.

The CDR3 contains 13 residues. The V end lost 3 bases, the J end lost 0 bases, and 5 bases lay between the germline ends. CDR1 and CDR2 (germline): LNHDA, SQIVND (reference sequence). Autoimmune disease history or systemic immunosuppression disqualified patients. Sampling times: baseline, cycle 4 day 1, cycle 7 day 1. This TCR derives from an adult with an advanced solid tumor such as melanoma, head and neck, liver or kidney cancer. This material consisted of CD4+ or CD8+ T cells sorted from blood, taken in a trial of the OX40 agonist ivuxolimab. The V and J genes are TRBV19 and TRBJ1-2, with D maybe TRBD1 (5 bases). The CDR3 bases are TGTGCCAGTAGTATCAGGGCTAACTATGGCTACACCTTC. It yields the protein CASSIRANYGYTF.